This T cell receptor (beta chain) stems from a study of T cell changes during pregnancy in multiple sclerosis. This table comes from immunoSEQ multiplex PCR, and its TCRdb copy is limited to in-frame clones, with some not included. The sample shows approximately 23,000 clones, roughly 90% of them seen only once. Germline CDR1 reads SEHNR; CDR2 reads FQNEAQ (reference sequence). The CDR3 is 13 amino acids. With 8 bases clipped from V and 6 bases from J, the junction kept 4 bases outside the gene matches. This clone turned up a few times. Sequences were derived from CD8+ T cells from peripheral blood mononuclear cells, sampled in the first trimester of pregnancy. The receptor's source is a female donor with multiple sclerosis, enrolled in a pregnancy study. The rearrangement joins TRBV7-9 to TRBJ1-4; 9 positions match TRBD1. CDR3 residues: CASRRQGDEKLFF. CDR3 sequence (DNA): TGTGCCAGCCGAAGACAGGGGGATGAAAAACTGTTTTTT.